Listed here are 5 T cell receptor beta chains from one sample, sequenced in a study of blood T cell repertoires in COVID-19. The assay was immunoSEQ multiplex PCR, and TCRdb's table has in-frame clones only and misses some. The data show hundreds of thousands of clones, with roughly 88% seen just once and more than 1.2% held by the top ten. Sequencing was performed on peripheral blood. The receptors here all came from a man older than 75 with acute or convalescent COVID-19.

This clone has a single count. This chain links TRBV2 with TRBJ1-2; D possibly corresponds to TRBD1 (5 bases). The V gene lost 2 bases and the J gene lost 8 bases, with 15 bases spanning the gap. The CDR3 is made up of 14 amino acids. Per germline, CDR1 SNHLY and CDR2 FYNNEI. CDR3 amino acids: CASSELNGARGYTF. In DNA, the CDR3 is TGTGCCAGCAGTGAACTCAATGGGGCGCGGGGCTACACCTTC.

The chain employs TRBV9 and TRBJ1-2; D not certain. Trimming removed 0 bases at V and 0 bases at J, with 15 bases between. The CDR3 is 17 amino acids. Per the germline V gene, CDR1 is SGDLS and CDR2 is YYNGEE. CDR3 nucleotide sequence: TGTGCCAGCAGCGTAGCCGGCGGCCGATCAGCTAACTATGGCTACACCTTC. This translates into CASSVAGGRSANYGYTF.

Here the CDR3 DNA reads TGTGCCAGCAGTCCTAAGGGGGGGAACACCATATATTTT. Translated: CASSPKGGNTIYF. The gene calls are TRBV28 and TRBJ1-3, with D possibly being TRBD1 (6 bases). CDR3 length: 13 amino acids. Germline V gene lookup returns CDR1 MDHEN and CDR2 SYDVKM. V was trimmed by 5 bases and J by 7 bases, leaving 12 bases between them.

DNA of the CDR3: TGCAGCGTCGCCGGGACTAGCGTATACAATGAGCAGTTCTTC. Translating gives CSVAGTSVYNEQFF. The chain carries TRBV29-1 and TRBJ2-1, with 10 positions matching TRBD2. Germline V gives CDR1 SQVTM, CDR2 ANQGSEA. This CDR3 comprises 14 residues. J lost 4 bases, V lost 6 bases, and 6 bases had no gene match.

This sequence joins TRBV6-1 and TRBJ2-5; unclear D gene. Germline V gene lookup returns CDR1 MNHNS and CDR2 SASEGT. The V and J ends lost 2 bases and 5 bases respectively, with 12 bases between them. The length of the CDR3 is 14 residues. The CDR3 DNA reads TGTGCCAGCAGTGAAAGTCTACTCGCGGAGACCCAGTACTTC. Translated, it gives CASSESLLAETQYF.